This is a list of T cell receptor beta chains from one sample in a study of shared clonotypes between healthy human individuals. Measured with immunoSEQ multiplex PCR; TCRdb has only the in-frame clones, and not every one. The table lists around 1,000,000 clones, approximately 80% of them singletons. Sequenced material: memory CD4+ T cells from PBMCs. The origin of the receptors is a man between 18 and 35 years old in good health. Some clones in this sample may be carry-over from other donors' samples. The CDR3 runs from the conserved cysteine through the conserved F or W. The D gene is left open where the match is weak. The listing skips clone size in some rows; elsewhere it reads once, few, many or a size class.

abundance	v_gene	j_gene	len	d_gene	CDR3nt	CDR3aa
many	TRBV28	TRBJ2-7	15	TRBD1	TGTGCCAGCAGTAAACCGGGACAGGGTTCCTACGAGCAGTACTTC	CASSKPGQGSYEQYF
few	TRBV28	TRBJ1-1	13	.	TGTGCCAGCGGAGTTACAAGGGTAACTGAAGCTTTCTTT	CASGVTRVTEAFF
.	TRBV5-1	TRBJ2-2	15	.	TGCGCCAGCAGCTTGAGTCTAGTGGGCACCGGGGAGCTGTTTTTT	CASSLSLVGTGELFF
.	TRBV5-1	TRBJ2-5	12	TRBD1	TGCGCCAGCAACCACAGGGGAGAGACCCAGTACTTC	CASNHRGETQYF
.	TRBV5-1	TRBJ2-5	14	.	TGCGCCAGCAGCTCACCGGGACTGCAAGAGACCCAGTACTTC	CASSSPGLQETQYF
.	TRBV30	TRBJ1-4	12	TRBD1	TGTGCCTGGGACAGGGGTCACGAAAAACTGTTTTTT	CAWDRGHEKLFF
.	TRBV19	TRBJ2-7	14	TRBD2	TGTGCCAGTAGGACCTCGCGGGAGGGCAGTGAGCAGTACTTC	CASRTSREGSEQYF
.	TRBV28	TRBJ2-7	16	TRBD2	TGTGCCAGCAGTATAACTAGCGGGAGGGCGAGGTACGAGCAGTACTTC	CASSITSGRARYEQYF
few	TRBV10-2	TRBJ2-7	16	.	TGCGCCAGCAGGGGGGACCAGATCCCTTTCGGCTACGAGCAGTACTTC	CASRGDQIPFGYEQYF
few	TRBV5-1	TRBJ1-4	14	.	TGCGCCAGCAGCTTGGATGCAACTAATGAAAAACTGTTTTTT	CASSLDATNEKLFF
once	TRBV28	TRBJ2-2	17	TRBD2	TGTGCCAGCAGTTCAACCTGGACTAGCGGGAGAACCGGGGAGCTGTTTTTT	CASSSTWTSGRTGELFF
.	TRBV12-2	TRBJ2-5	19	.	TGTGCAAGTCGCTTCAAAAGACTAGCGGTTCGTGGAGTACAAGAGACCCAGTACTTC	CASRFKRLAVRGVQETQYF
.	TRBV5-6	TRBJ1-3	16	.	TGTGCCAGCAGCATGGTAGGGCTACCCAGTGGAAACACCATATATTTT	CASSMVGLPSGNTIYF
.	TRBV4-1	TRBJ2-1	15	TRBD2	TGCGCCAGCAGCCAAGGGGACCGGGGGGACAATGAGCAGTTCTTC	CASSQGDRGDNEQFF
.	TRBV5-4	TRBJ2-3	15	TRBD2	TGTGCCAGCAGCTTGAGGGCGGGAGTCACAGATACGCAGTATTTT	CASSLRAGVTDTQYF
.	TRBV28	TRBJ2-2	13	.	TGTGCCAGCACCCTCCTAAAGGGGGGGGAGCTGTTTTTT	CASTLLKGGELFF
.	TRBV5-6	TRBJ2-1	14	.	TGTGCCAGCAGGTGGGATAGATCGAGTAATGAGCAGTTCTTC	CASRWDRSSNEQFF
.	TRBV6-1	TRBJ2-7	12	TRBD1	TGTGCCTCGGGACAGGCCCGCTACGAGCAGTACTTC	CASGQARYEQYF
.	TRBV30	TRBJ1-1	17	TRBD1	TGTGCCTGGAGTGGCCGGGACAGGGGGATGAGGGACACTGAAGCTTTCTTT	CAWSGRDRGMRDTEAFF
.	TRBV19	TRBJ1-2	16	TRBD1	TGTGCCAGTAGTCCGACCGGGCCAGGGGGCTACTATGGCTACACCTTC	CASSPTGPGGYYGYTF
.	TRBV19	TRBJ2-2	13	.	TGTGCCACCCGACAGGGGAGGGCCGGGGAGCTGTTTTTT	CATRQGRAGELFF
.	TRBV28	TRBJ2-7	14	.	TGTGCCAGCAGTTCGCCCGGGACATCCTACCAGCAGTACTTC	CASSSPGTSYQQYF
.	TRBV30	TRBJ2-7	11	TRBD2	TGTGCCTGGAGCGCTAGCGGCGAGCAGTACTTC	CAWSASGEQYF
.	TRBV21-1	TRBJ2-7	14	.	TGTGCCAGCAGCAAGTCCCCTAATTTCCACGAGCAGTACTTC	CASSKSPNFHEQYF
.	TRBV6-6	TRBJ2-6	15	.	TGTGCCAGCAGTCTGGGGGGTACTGGGGCCAACGTCCTGACTTTC	CASSLGGTGANVLTF
once	TRBV11-3	TRBJ2-6	17	.	TGTGCCAGCAGCTTAGGGGTTTCAACCTCTGGGGCCAACGTCCTGACTTTC	CASSLGVSTSGANVLTF
.	TRBV2	TRBJ1-3	14	.	TGTGCCAGCAGTGTTTCCATCTCTGGAAACACCATATATTTT	CASSVSISGNTIYF
once	TRBV2	TRBJ2-3	15	.	TGTGCCAGCAGTCCTCAGGGCCTTAGCACAGATACGCAGTATTTT	CASSPQGLSTDTQYF
once	TRBV5-3	TRBJ1-2	15	.	TGTGCCAGAAGCCCGGGCCCCGGCAGGCTACGGACGGACACCTTC	CARSPGPGRLRTDTF
few	TRBV5-4	TRBJ2-6	18	TRBD1	TGTGCCAGCAGCCCCCCGACAGGGACCTCATCTGGGGCCAACGTCCTGACTTTC	CASSPPTGTSSGANVLTF
once	TRBV7-3	TRBJ2-5	13	.	TGTGCCAGCAGCTTCGGCAGGGGAGAGACCCAGTACTTC	CASSFGRGETQYF
.	TRBV28	TRBJ2-2	12	.	TGTGCCAGCAGTCCCAGAGGCGGGGAGCTGTTTTTT	CASSPRGGELFF
.	TRBV27	TRBJ2-1	16	.	TGTGCCAGCAGTTTATTAGGCAGGGGCAGATCTGGAGAGCAGTTCTTC	CASSLLGRGRSGEQFF
.	TRBV5-6	TRBJ1-2	14	.	TGTGCCAGCAGCCGTATCCAGAACCCCTATGGCTACACCTTC	CASSRIQNPYGYTF
.	TRBV28	TRBJ1-2	15	TRBD1	TGTGCCATCCAGTTTCGGGTCACAGGGGGAAGTGGCTACACCTTC	CAIQFRVTGGSGYTF
.	TRBV4-1	TRBJ2-1	17	TRBD2	TGCGCCAGCAGCCAGCCGTTAGCGGGAGATCACAACAATGAGCAGTTCTTC	CASSQPLAGDHNNEQFF
.	TRBV29-1	TRBJ2-3	12	TRBD2	TGCAGCGTTGAAACGGGAGGAGATACGCAGTATTTT	CSVETGGDTQYF
.	TRBV30	TRBJ2-3	14	TRBD2	TGTGCCTGGAGCGGAGCGGGGGTGTTTGATACGCAGTATTTT	CAWSGAGVFDTQYF
.	TRBV10-3	TRBJ2-2	16	TRBD1	TGTGCCATCAGTGAGCCCCTTGGACAGGGGAGCGGGGAGCTGTTTTTT	CAISEPLGQGSGELFF
.	TRBV15	TRBJ2-7	20	TRBD2	TGTGCCACCAGCAGACTAATTACTAGCGGGAGGTCTATTGAGCCTTACGAGCAGTACTTC	CATSRLITSGRSIEPYEQYF
.	TRBV27	TRBJ2-3	14	.	TGTGCCAGCAGTCTTAGACAGACCACAGATACGCAGTATTTT	CASSLRQTTDTQYF
.	TRBV2	TRBJ2-7	12	.	TGTGCCAGCAAGGACGCATCCTACGAGCAGTACTTC	CASKDASYEQYF
.	TRBV7-2	TRBJ2-7	14	.	TGTGCCAGCAGCCCTCAGGCGGGAACCTACGAGCAGTACTTC	CASSPQAGTYEQYF
few	TRBV10-3	TRBJ1-2	14	TRBD1	TGTGCCATCAGTGATTACGACAGGGGCTATGGCTACACCTTC	CAISDYDRGYGYTF
.	TRBV5-1	TRBJ1-1	15	.	TGCGCCAGCAGCTTGGGTATCGGATTGGTCACTGAAGCTTTCTTT	CASSLGIGLVTEAFF
.	TRBV28	TRBJ2-7	13	.	TGTGCCAGCAGTTTAAGAGAGCCCTACGAGCAGTACTTC	CASSLREPYEQYF
.	TRBV28	TRBJ2-7	13	.	TGTGCCAGCATAGGGGGAAACACCTACGAGCAGTACTTC	CASIGGNTYEQYF
.	TRBV7-3	TRBJ2-7	13	.	TGTGCCAGCAGCTTCGGAGATACCTACGAGCAGTACTTC	CASSFGDTYEQYF
.	TRBV2	TRBJ1-2	14	.	TGTGCCAGCAGTGAAGGAGCACTAAACTATGGCTACACCTTC	CASSEGALNYGYTF
many	TRBV6-1	TRBJ2-2	15	TRBD1	TGTGCCAGCAGTGGGGGACAGACCAACACCGGGGAGCTGTTTTTT	CASSGGQTNTGELFF
.	TRBV30	TRBJ2-1	16	TRBD2	TGTGCCTGGGCGAAACTAGCGGGAAGCTCCTACAATGAGCAGTTCTTC	CAWAKLAGSSYNEQFF
.	TRBV7-8	TRBJ2-7	14	.	TGTGCCAGCAGCTTAGATTCCGGGACCTACGAGCAGTACTTC	CASSLDSGTYEQYF
.	TRBV7-2	TRBJ2-2	14	.	TGTGCCAGCAGCGTGGTACCGAACACCGGGGAGCTGTTTTTT	CASSVVPNTGELFF
.	TRBV19	TRBJ2-3	14	.	TGTGCCAGTAGTAATCTCGATGGCACAGATACGCAGTATTTT	CASSNLDGTDTQYF
.	TRBV7-9	TRBJ2-3	18	.	TGTGCCAGCAGCTTACTTGGGGGCGTGCGGGAGAAGGGAGATACGCAGTATTTT	CASSLLGGVREKGDTQYF